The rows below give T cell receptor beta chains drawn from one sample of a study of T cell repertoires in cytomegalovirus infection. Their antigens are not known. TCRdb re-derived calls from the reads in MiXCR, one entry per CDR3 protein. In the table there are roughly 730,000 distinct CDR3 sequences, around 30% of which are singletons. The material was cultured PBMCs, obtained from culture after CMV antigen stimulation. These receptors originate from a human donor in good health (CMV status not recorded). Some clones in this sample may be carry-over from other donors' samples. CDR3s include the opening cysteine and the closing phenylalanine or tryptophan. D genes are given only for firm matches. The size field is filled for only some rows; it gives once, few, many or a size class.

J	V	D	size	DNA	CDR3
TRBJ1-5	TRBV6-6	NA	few	TGTGCCAGCACCAAGGAAGGCAATCAGCCCCAGCATTTT	CASTKEGNQPQHF
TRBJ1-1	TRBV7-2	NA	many	TGTGCCAGCAGCTACAAGGTCACTGAAGCTTTCTTT	CASSYKVTEAFF
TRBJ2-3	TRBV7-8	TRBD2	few	TGTGCCAGCAGCTCCTCCGGGACTAGAGCAGATACGCAGTATTTT	CASSSSGTRADTQYF
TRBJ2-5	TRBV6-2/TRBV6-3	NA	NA	TGTGCCAGCAGTCCAGACCAAGGGGGTCCAGAGACCCAGTACTTC	CASSPDQGGPETQYF
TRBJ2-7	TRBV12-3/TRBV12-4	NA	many	TGTGCCAGCAGTTTAGAGGGTTTCGCGGTGGAGCAGTACTTC	CASSLEGFAVEQYF
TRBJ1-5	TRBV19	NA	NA	TGTGCCAGTAGTTCCACGCCGGGCCTTGATCAGCCCCAGCATTTT	CASSSTPGLDQPQHF
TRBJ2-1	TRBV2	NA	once	TGTGCCAGCAGTGACCTCGGCTTCCCCTCCTACAATGAGCAGTTCTTC	CASSDLGFPSYNEQFF
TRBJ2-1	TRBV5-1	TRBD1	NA	TGCGCCAGCAGCCTCATGGGGACAGGCTCCTACAATGAGCAGTTCTTC	CASSLMGTGSYNEQFF
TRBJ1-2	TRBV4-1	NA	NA	TGCGCCAGCAGCCCGTTCCTCGGTGGGGGCCCTAACTATGGCTACACCTTC	CASSPFLGGGPNYGYTF
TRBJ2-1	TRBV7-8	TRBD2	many	TGTGCCAGCAGCTTACCGCTAGCGGGGGGACTCCACTACAATGAGCAGTTCTTC	CASSLPLAGGLHYNEQFF
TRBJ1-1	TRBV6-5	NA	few	TGTGCCAGCAGTTACAGCGGCGCAATGAACACTGAAGCTTTCTTT	CASSYSGAMNTEAFF
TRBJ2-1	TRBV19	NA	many	TGTGCCAGTAGCTTCAATTCCCTGGGGAATGAGCAGTTCTTC	CASSFNSLGNEQFF
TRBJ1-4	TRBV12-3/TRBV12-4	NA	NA	TGTGCCAGCAGCCCGGACAGTGCCGGGTTAAATGAAAAACTGTTTTTT	CASSPDSAGLNEKLFF